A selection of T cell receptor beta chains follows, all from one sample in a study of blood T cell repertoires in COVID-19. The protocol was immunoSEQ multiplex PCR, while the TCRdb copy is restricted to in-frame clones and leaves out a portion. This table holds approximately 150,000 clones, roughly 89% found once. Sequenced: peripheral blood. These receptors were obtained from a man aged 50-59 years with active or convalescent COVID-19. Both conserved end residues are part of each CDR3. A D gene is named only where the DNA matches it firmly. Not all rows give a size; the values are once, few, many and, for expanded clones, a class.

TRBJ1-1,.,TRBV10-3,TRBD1,CAISFEVGTGPAFF,TGTGCCATCAGCTTCGAGGTTGGGACAGGGCCAGCTTTCTTT
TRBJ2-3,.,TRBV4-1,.,CASSQDHPPGADTQYF,TGCGCCAGCAGCCAAGATCATCCCCCCGGGGCAGATACGCAGTATTTT
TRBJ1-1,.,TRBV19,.,CASRARGTKNTEAFF,TGTGCCAGTAGGGCGCGAGGGACTAAGAACACTGAAGCTTTCTTT
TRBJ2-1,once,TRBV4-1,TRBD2,CASSQEARGGGANEQFF,TGCGCCAGCAGCCAAGAGGCTCGAGGCGGGGGGGCGAATGAGCAGTTCTTC
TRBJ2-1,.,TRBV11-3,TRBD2,CASSLGVAGAAYNEQFF,TGTGCCAGCAGCTTAGGGGTAGCGGGAGCCGCCTACAATGAGCAGTTCTTC
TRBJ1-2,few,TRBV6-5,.,CASSYTGRGNYGYTF,TGTGCCAGCAGTTACACGGGCAGGGGAAACTATGGCTACACCTTC
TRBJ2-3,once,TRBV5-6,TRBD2,CASSLLGGYEDTQYF,TGTGCCAGCAGCTTGTTGGGAGGGTATGAGGATACGCAGTATTTT
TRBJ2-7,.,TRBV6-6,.,CASSLNPGDSYEQYF,TGTGCCAGCAGTCTCAACCCGGGGGACTCCTACGAGCAGTACTTC
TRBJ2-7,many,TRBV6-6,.,CASRNTGFEQYF,TGTGCCAGCAGGAATACAGGGTTCGAGCAGTACTTC
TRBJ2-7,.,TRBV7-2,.,CASSANGGYEQYF,TGTGCCAGCAGCGCCAACGGGGGTTACGAGCAGTACTTC
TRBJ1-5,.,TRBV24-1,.,CATSAPGVSNQPQHF,TGTGCCACCAGTGCCCCCGGGGTCAGCAATCAGCCCCAGCATTTT
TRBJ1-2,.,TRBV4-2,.,CASRPEQARGWGGYTF,TGTGCCAGCAGGCCGGAGCAAGCTAGGGGTTGGGGAGGCTACACCTTC
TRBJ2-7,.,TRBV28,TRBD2,CATEGLAGGREQYF,TGTGCCACCGAGGGACTAGCGGGGGGAAGGGAGCAGTACTTC
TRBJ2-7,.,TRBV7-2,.,CASSPMAVTGYEQYF,TGTGCCAGCAGCCCTATGGCGGTAACAGGATACGAGCAGTACTTC
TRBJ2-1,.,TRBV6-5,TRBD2,CASSFSGGINNEQFF,TGTGCCAGCAGTTTTAGCGGGGGGATTAACAATGAGCAGTTCTTC
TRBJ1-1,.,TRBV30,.,CAWSGRTWNTEAFF,TGTGCCTGGAGTGGGAGGACCTGGAACACTGAAGCTTTCTTT
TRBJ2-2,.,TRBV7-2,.,CASSLLAGIPVTGELFF,TGTGCCAGCAGCTTATTGGCAGGGATTCCTGTTACGGGGGAGCTGTTTTTT
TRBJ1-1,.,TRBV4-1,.,CASRGPLKNTEAFF,TGCGCCAGCAGGGGCCCCCTCAAAAACACTGAAGCTTTCTTT
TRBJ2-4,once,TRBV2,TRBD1,CASSGQGEDIQYF,TGTGCCAGCAGTGGACAGGGGGAGGACATTCAGTACTTC
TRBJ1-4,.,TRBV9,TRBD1,CASSPQDRVNEKLFF,TGTGCCAGCAGCCCCCAGGACAGGGTTAATGAAAAACTGTTTTTT
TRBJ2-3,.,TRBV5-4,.,CASSFGGRGDTQYF,TGTGCCAGCAGCTTTGGTGGGAGAGGGGATACGCAGTATTTT